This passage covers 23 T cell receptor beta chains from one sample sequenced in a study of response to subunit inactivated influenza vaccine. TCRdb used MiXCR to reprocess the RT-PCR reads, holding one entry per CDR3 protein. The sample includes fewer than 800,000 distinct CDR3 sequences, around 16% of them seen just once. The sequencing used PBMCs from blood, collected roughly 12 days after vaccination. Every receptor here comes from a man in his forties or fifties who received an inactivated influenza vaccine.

The DNA of the CDR3 is TGTGCCAGCAGCTCCTCGACAAGGCCCTACGAGCAGTACTTC. It translates to CASSSSTRPYEQYF. This chain joins TRBV5-5 and TRBJ2-7; D gene unclear. This CDR3 region has 14 residues. Germline CDR1 is SGHKS and CDR2 is YYEKEE (reference sequence). V dropped 3 bases and J dropped 2 bases, with 12 bases sitting between them. Full variable domain (remainder filled in from reference TRBV5-5 and TRBJ2-7): DAGVTQSPTHLIKTRGQQVTLRCSPISGHKSVSWYQQVLGQGPQFIFQYYEKEERGRGNFPDRFSARQFPNYSSELNVNALLLGDSALYLCASSSSTRPYEQYFGPGTRLTVT.

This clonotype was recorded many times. Here the CDR3 reads CAISDPGQVAGELFF. CDR3 DNA sequence: TGTGCCATCAGTGACCCGGGACAGGTCGCCGGGGAGCTGTTTTTT. The V gene is TRBV10-3, the J gene TRBJ2-2, with 8 bases fitting TRBD1. The CDR3 covers 15 residues. Germline V gene sequence: CDR1 ENHRY, CDR2 SYGVKD. V dropped 3 bases and J dropped 6; count of bases not matched to a gene: 6.

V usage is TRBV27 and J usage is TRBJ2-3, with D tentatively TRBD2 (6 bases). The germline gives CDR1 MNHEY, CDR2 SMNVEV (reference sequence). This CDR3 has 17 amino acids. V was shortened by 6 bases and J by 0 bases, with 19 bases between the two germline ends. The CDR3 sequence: CASSPRLALFSTDTQYF. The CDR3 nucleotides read TGTGCCAGCAGCCCCAGGCTAGCGTTATTTAGCACAGATACGCAGTATTTT.

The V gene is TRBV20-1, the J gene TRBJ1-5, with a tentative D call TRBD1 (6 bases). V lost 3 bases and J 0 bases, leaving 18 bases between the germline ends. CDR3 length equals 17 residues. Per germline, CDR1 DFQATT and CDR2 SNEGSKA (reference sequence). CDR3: CSASPLAYRVSNQPQHF. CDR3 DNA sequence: TGCAGTGCTAGTCCCTTAGCGTACAGGGTTAGCAATCAGCCCCAGCATTTT.

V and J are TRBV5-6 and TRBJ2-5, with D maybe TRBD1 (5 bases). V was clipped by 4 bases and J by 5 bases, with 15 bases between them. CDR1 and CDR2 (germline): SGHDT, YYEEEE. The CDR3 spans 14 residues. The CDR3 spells CASSSWTTLETQYF. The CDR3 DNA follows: TGTGCCAGCAGCAGCTGGACAACCTTGGAGACCCAGTACTTC.

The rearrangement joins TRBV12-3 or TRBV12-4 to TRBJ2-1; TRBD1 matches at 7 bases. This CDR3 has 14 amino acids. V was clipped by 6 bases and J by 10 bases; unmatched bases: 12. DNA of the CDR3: TGTGCCAGCAGAAGACAGGGCATAGGGGTCGAGCAGTTCTTC. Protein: CASRRQGIGVEQFF.

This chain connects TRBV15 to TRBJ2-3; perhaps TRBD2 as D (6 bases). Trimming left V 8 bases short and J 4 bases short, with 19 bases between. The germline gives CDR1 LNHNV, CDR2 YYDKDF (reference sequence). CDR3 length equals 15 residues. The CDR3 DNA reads TGTGCCACCCGGCAGGCGGGACCGATGTCAGATACGCAGTATTTT. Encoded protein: CATRQAGPMSDTQYF.

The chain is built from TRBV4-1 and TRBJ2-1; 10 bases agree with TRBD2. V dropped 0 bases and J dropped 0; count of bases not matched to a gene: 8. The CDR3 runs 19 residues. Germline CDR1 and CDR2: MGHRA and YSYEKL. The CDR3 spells CASSQDSAGGISSYNEQFF. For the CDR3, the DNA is TGCGCCAGCAGCCAAGATTCAGCGGGAGGGATCAGCTCCTACAATGAGCAGTTCTTC.

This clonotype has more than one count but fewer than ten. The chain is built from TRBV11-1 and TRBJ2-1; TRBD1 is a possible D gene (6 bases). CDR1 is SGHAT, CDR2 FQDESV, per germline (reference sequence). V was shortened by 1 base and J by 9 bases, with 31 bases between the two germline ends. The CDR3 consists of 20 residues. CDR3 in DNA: TGTGCCAGCAGCTTAGTCTGGAGTTCGGGCAGGGGCCACCCGGGCTCTGAGCAGTTCTTC. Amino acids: CASSLVWSSGRGHPGSEQFF.

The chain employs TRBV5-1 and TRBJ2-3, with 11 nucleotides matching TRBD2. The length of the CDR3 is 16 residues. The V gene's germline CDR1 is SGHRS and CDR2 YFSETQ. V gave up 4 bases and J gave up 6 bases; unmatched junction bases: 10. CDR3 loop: CASSKGLAASGDTQYF. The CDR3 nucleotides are TGCGCCAGCAGCAAGGGACTAGCGGCGAGCGGGGATACGCAGTATTTT.

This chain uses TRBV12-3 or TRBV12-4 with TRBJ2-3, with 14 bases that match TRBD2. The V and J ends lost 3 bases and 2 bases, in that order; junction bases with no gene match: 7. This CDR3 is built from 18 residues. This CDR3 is CASSFRGLAGVPTDTQYF. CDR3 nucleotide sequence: TGTGCCAGCAGTTTCCGGGGACTAGCGGGAGTACCCACAGATACGCAGTATTTT.

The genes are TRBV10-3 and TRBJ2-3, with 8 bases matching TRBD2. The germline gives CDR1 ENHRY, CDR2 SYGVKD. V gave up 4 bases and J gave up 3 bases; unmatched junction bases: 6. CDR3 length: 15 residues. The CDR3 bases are TGTGCCATCAGTGTGGCGGGGGGACCTACAGATACGCAGTATTTT. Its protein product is CAISVAGGPTDTQYF.

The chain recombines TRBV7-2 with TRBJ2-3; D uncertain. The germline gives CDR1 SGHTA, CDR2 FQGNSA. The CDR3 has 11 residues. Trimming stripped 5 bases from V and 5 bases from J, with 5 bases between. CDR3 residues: CASSKLDTQYF. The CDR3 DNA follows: TGTGCCAGCAGCAAACTAGATACGCAGTATTTT.

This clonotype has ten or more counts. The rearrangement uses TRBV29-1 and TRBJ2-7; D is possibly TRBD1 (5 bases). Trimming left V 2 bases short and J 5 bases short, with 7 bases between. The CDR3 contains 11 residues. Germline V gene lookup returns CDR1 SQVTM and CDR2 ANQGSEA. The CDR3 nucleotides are TGCAGCGTTGAACAGGGTAACGAGCAGTACTTC. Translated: CSVEQGNEQYF.

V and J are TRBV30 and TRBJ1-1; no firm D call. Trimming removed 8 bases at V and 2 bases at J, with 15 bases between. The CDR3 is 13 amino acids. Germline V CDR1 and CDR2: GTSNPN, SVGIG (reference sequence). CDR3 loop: CAPQPFPNTEAFF. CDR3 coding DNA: TGTGCCCCTCAACCCTTCCCTAACACTGAAGCTTTCTTT. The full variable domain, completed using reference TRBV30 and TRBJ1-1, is SQTIHQWPATLVQPVGSPLSLECTVEGTSNPNLYWYRQAAGRGLQLLFYSVGIGQISSEVPQNLSASRPQDRQFILSSKKLLLSDSGFYLCAPQPFPNTEAFFGQGTRLTVV.

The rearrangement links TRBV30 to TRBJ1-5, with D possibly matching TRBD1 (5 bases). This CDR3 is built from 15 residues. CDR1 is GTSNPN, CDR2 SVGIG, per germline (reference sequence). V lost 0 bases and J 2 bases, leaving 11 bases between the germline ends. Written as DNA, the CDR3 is TGTGCCTGGAGTGTAGCAGGGTACGGCAATCAGCCCCAGCATTTT. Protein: CAWSVAGYGNQPQHF.

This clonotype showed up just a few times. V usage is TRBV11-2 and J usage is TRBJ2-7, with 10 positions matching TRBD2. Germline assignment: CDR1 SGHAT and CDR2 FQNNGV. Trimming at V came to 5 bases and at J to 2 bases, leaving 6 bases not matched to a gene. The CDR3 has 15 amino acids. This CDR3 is CASSGSGGITYEQYF. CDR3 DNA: TGTGCCAGCAGCGGTAGCGGGGGGATCACCTACGAGCAGTACTTC.

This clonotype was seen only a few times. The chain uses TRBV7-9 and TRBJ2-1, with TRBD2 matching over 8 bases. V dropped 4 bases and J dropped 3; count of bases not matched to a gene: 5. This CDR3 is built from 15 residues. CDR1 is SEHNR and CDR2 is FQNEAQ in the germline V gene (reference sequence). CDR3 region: CASSSPGGYYNEQFF. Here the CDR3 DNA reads TGTGCCAGCAGCTCCCCGGGAGGGTACTACAATGAGCAGTTCTTC. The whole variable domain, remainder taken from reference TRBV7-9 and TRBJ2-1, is DTGVSQNPRHKITKRGQNVTFRCDPISEHNRLYWYRQTLGQGPEFLTYFQNEAQLEKSRLLSDRFSAERPKGSFSTLEIQRTEQGDSAMYLCASSSPGGYYNEQFFGPGTRLTVL.

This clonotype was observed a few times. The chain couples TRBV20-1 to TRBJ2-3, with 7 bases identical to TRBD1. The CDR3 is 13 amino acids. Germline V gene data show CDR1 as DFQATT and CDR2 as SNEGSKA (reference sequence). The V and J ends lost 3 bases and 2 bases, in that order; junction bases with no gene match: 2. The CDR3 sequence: CSARGTVTDTQYF. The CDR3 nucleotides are TGCAGTGCTAGGGGGACAGTCACAGATACGCAGTATTTT.

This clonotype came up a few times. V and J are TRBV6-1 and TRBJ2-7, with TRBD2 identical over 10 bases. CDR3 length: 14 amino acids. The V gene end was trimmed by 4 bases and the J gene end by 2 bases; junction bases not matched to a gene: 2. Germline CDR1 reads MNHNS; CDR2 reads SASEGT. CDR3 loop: CASSGTSGPYEQYF. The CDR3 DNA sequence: TGTGCCAGCAGTGGGACTAGCGGACCCTACGAGCAGTACTTC.

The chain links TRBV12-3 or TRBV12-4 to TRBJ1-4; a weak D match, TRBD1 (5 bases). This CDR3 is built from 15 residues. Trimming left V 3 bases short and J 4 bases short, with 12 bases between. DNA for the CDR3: TGTGCCAGCAGTTTGGGGGGGTCTGGTAATGAAAAACTGTTTTTT. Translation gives CASSLGGSGNEKLFF.

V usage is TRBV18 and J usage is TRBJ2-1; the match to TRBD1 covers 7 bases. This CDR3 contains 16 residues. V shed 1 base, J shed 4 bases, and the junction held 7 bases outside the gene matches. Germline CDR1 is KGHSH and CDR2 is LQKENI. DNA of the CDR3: TGTGCCAGCTCACCACTTGCTATGACAGGGTACAATGAGCAGTTCTTC. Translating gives CASSPLAMTGYNEQFF. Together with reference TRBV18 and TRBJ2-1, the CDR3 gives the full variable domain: NAGVMQNPRHLVRRRGQEARLRCSPMKGHSHVYWYRQLPEEGLKFMVYLQKENIIDESGMPKERFSAEFPKEGPSILRIQQVVRGDSAAYFCASSPLAMTGYNEQFFGPGTRLTVL.

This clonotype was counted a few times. The CDR3 coding sequence is TGTGCCAGCAGCACCGCGGGACCGGGACTATCCTCCTACAATGAGCAGTTCTTC. This translates into CASSTAGPGLSSYNEQFF. This rearrangement joins TRBV9 to TRBJ2-1; 7 nucleotides line up with TRBD2. Germline loops: CDR1 SGDLS, CDR2 YYNGEE. This CDR3 is built from 18 residues. V dropped 4 bases and J dropped 0; count of bases not matched to a gene: 13.